Listed below are T cell receptor beta chains from one sample, sequenced in a study of blood T cells in healthy people across ages. TCRdb ran MiXCR on the 5' RACE reads and lists one entry per CDR3 protein. The data contain roughly 730,000 distinct CDR3 sequences, about 61% of them seen just once; the ten biggest clones take up roughly 24%. Sequencing was performed on blood. The receptors here all came from a man aged 40-49 years in good health. Each CDR3 is given without its conserved first and last residue. Fields, in order: V gene, J gene, CDR3 length, CDR3 protein.

TRBV11-3	TRBJ2-3	15	ASSLGQTGGLTDTQY
TRBV20-1	TRBJ1-5	15	SAIQVGRARGNQPQH
TRBV12-5	TRBJ2-3	10	ASGLAWDTQY
TRBV2	.	8	ASSGGEQY
TRBV12-3/TRBV12-4	TRBJ1-2	10	VSSQVSYGYT
TRBV4-3	TRBJ2-4	11	ASSQDRGDIQY
TRBV11-2	TRBJ1-2	13	ASSLSSWANYGYT
TRBV12-3/TRBV12-4	TRBJ2-7	11	ASSFGINRNLY
TRBV28	TRBJ2-3	13	ASSLGTGYTDTQY
TRBV18	TRBJ1-2	14	ASSPIPETGNYGYT
TRBV7-2	TRBJ2-4	14	ASSLVAGVAKNIQY
TRBV20-1	TRBJ2-3	12	SASSYTSSDTQY
TRBV20-1	TRBJ1-5	10	SARQAGQPQH
TRBV7-9	TRBJ2-5	15	ASSLGLSGGAEETQY
TRBV20-1	TRBJ2-1	10	SAPYVVGEQF
TRBV20-1	TRBJ2-5	19	SATLHTGTSGPTGYQETQY
TRBV7-8	TRBJ2-7	13	ASSSHRDSTYEQY
TRBV20-1	TRBJ2-3	16	SARGWGLAIGNTDTQY
TRBV20-1	.	9	SASQEPEQY